The 12 T cell receptor beta chains reported below all come from one sample, sequenced in a study of T-cell reconstitution after alpha-beta-depleted transplantation in children. For TCRbeta, the library was prepared with unique molecular identifiers. TCRdb independently ran MiXCR on the PCR reads; one entry per CDR3 protein. The table lists 500,000 to 750,000 distinct CDR3 sequences, more than 20% of them singletons. The sample here was PBMCs, taken before TCRalphabeta/CD19-depleted stem cell transplant. Every receptor here comes from a boy under two years old with Wiskott-Aldrich syndrome, due to receive a stem cell transplant.

The J gene is TRBJ2-2, the V gene TRBV20-1; 8 bases match TRBD2. V shed 0 bases and J 7 bases; nucleotides not matched to a gene: 13. Germline V lookup: CDR1 DFQATT, CDR2 SNEGSKA (reference sequence). The CDR3 extends over 17 amino acids. In nucleotides, the CDR3 is TGCAGTGCTAGAGATTCGGAGCGGGAGATCTATGGCGGGGAGCTGTTTTTT. Protein product: CSARDSEREIYGGELFF.

There are a few counts of this clonotype. The chain employs TRBV20-1 and TRBJ2-1; a possible D gene is TRBD2 (6 bases). The CDR3 spans 13 residues. V shed 6 bases and J shed 10 bases, with 19 bases lying between them. Germline values: CDR1 DFQATT, CDR2 SNEGSKA (reference sequence). The chain's CDR3 is CSAHQGLPSEQFF. CDR3 coding DNA: TGCAGTGCACACCAGGGACTTCCGTCCGAGCAGTTCTTC.

The chain combines TRBV18 with TRBJ1-1; 11 bases map to TRBD1. This CDR3 contains 13 residues. V lost 8 bases, J lost 4 bases, and 3 bases stayed unmatched. CDR1 and CDR2 (germline): KGHSH, LQKENI. Here the CDR3 DNA reads TGTGCCAGCGCCGGGACAGGGGGCACTGAAGCTTTCTTT. This gives the protein CASAGTGGTEAFF. The full variable domain, rest sourced from reference TRBV18 and TRBJ1-1, is NAGVMQNPRHLVRRRGQEARLRCSPMKGHSHVYWYRQLPEEGLKFMVYLQKENIIDESGMPKERFSAEFPKEGPSILRIQQVVRGDSAAYFCASAGTGGTEAFFGQGTRLTVV.

The DNA of the CDR3 is TGTGCCACCAACCGCCTGGGCAGGGGCAACAATGAGCAGTTCTTC. It codes for CATNRLGRGNNEQFF. The rearrangement joins TRBV6-1 to TRBJ2-1, with a weak D call TRBD1 (6 bases). Trimming cost V 10 bases and J 5 bases, with 21 bases left between them. The CDR3 is 15 residues long. CDR1 and CDR2 (germline): MNHNS, SASEGT.

The chain links TRBV29-1 to TRBJ2-2, with D unresolved. The V and J ends lost 3 bases and 5 bases respectively, with 7 bases between them. The CDR3 is made up of 12 amino acids. The germline V gene has CDR1 SQVTM and CDR2 ANQGSEA. CDR3 region: CSVDSKTGELFF. The CDR3, as DNA: TGCAGCGTTGACAGTAAGACCGGGGAGCTGTTTTTT.

V gene TRBV5-1 combines with J gene TRBJ2-6, with TRBD1 as a possible D gene (5 bases). Germline V gene lookup returns CDR1 SGHRS and CDR2 YFSETQ. V gave up 3 bases and J gave up 3 bases, with 7 bases separating them. The CDR3 is made up of 14 amino acids. The CDR3 DNA sequence: TGCGCCAGCAGCTCCAGGGATGGGGCCAACGTCCTGACTTTC. Translated: CASSSRDGANVLTF.

The CDR3 DNA follows: TGCAGTGCTAGTGTGCAAGAGACCCAGTACTTC. Amino acid sequence: CSASVQETQYF. The chain combines TRBV20-1 with TRBJ2-5; D gene uncertain. The CDR3 runs 11 residues. V dropped 3 bases and J dropped 2 bases, with 4 bases sitting between them. Germline values: CDR1 DFQATT, CDR2 SNEGSKA (reference sequence).

This clonotype was picked up a small number of times. The J gene is TRBJ2-6, the V gene TRBV27; D might be TRBD1 (5 bases). CDR1 and CDR2 (germline): MNHEY, SMNVEV (reference sequence). The CDR3 runs to 13 residues. V lost 8 bases and J 3 bases, leaving 8 bases between the germline ends. The chain's CDR3 is CASSRVGANVLTF. The CDR3 DNA follows: TGTGCCAGCTCCAGGGTTGGGGCCAACGTCCTGACTTTC.

The chain recombines TRBV20-1 with TRBJ2-5, with a possible D match to TRBD2 (5 bases). CDR3 size: 13 residues. Looked up from germline, CDR1 is DFQATT and CDR2 is SNEGSKA (reference sequence). Trimming took 3 bases from V and 5 from J, leaving 13 bases between them. For the CDR3, the DNA is TGCAGTGCTAGCCCCCGGGGTAGGGAGACCCAGTACTTC. It translates to CSASPRGRETQYF.

The V and J genes are TRBV5-6 and TRBJ1-2; TRBD1 matches 9 bases. Trimming at V came to 3 bases and at J to 5 bases, leaving 5 bases not matched to a gene. CDR3 size: 14 residues. Germline-derived CDR1 and CDR2 are SGHDT and YYEEEE. This CDR3 is CASSYRDRVYGYTF. CDR3 DNA: TGTGCCAGCAGCTACCGGGACAGGGTTTATGGCTACACCTTC. Full variable domain (outside the CDR3, taken from reference TRBV5-6 and TRBJ1-2): DAGVTQSPTHLIKTRGQQVTLRCSPKSGHDTVSWYQQALGQGPQFIFQYYEEEERQRGNFPDRFSGHQFPNYSSELNVNALLLGDSALYLCASSYRDRVYGYTFGSGTRLTVV.

In this sample, this clonotype turned up a few times. The chain links TRBV5-1 to TRBJ2-7; TRBD1 matches at 9 bases. Germline CDR1 SGHRS, CDR2 YFSETQ. Trimming took 4 bases from V and 2 from J; bases not matched to a gene: 7. CDR3 length equals 15 residues. The CDR3 DNA reads TGCGCCAGCAGCGGGCTGGGACAGGGACCCTACGAGCAGTACTTC. Translated, it gives CASSGLGQGPYEQYF.

There are a few counts of this clonotype. The genes are TRBV5-1 and TRBJ1-1, with TRBD1 as a possible D gene (6 bases). CDR3 length: 17 amino acids. V lost 0 bases and J 4 bases, leaving 19 bases between the germline ends. CDR1 and CDR2 (germline): SGHRS, YFSETQ. The CDR3 is CASSLVLSRAGVTEAFF. CDR3 sequence (DNA): TGCGCCAGCAGCTTGGTTCTCTCGCGGGCAGGGGTCACTGAAGCTTTCTTT.